This TCR beta chain comes out of a study of blood T cell repertoires in COVID-19. V was trimmed by 1 base and J by 5 bases, leaving 9 bases between them. The CDR3 loop spans 13 amino acids. Germline V gene data show CDR1 as GTSNPN and CDR2 as SVGIG (reference sequence). Sequenced by immunoSEQ multiplex PCR; TCRdb stores in-frame clones only, minus some. The repertoire consists of 150,000 to 250,000 clones, with 80% to 90% occurring once and the leading ten covering about an eighth. Notes on this clone: Other nucleotide sequences from this sample produce the same CDR3.

The chain couples TRBV30 to TRBJ1-5; TRBD1 is a possible D gene (5 bases). The specimen sequenced was PBMCs or T cells enriched from blood (not recorded which). This sequence originates from a middle-aged man who had recovered from COVID-19. As DNA, the CDR3 is TGTGCCTGGAGTGGACAAGGGGATCAGCCCCAGCATTTT. The encoded protein is CAWSGQGDQPQHF.